This T cell receptor (beta chain) was retrieved from a study of blood T cell repertoires in COVID-19. This clone has a single count. The repertoire was sequenced with immunoSEQ multiplex PCR; TCRdb's copy has only in-frame clones and lacks some. The sample comprises 310,000 or so clones, about nine tenths of which are singletons, and about 2.2% rests with the top ten. Unmatched junction bases numbered 16, after V lost 5 bases and J lost 3 bases. The germline V gene has CDR1 SNHLY and CDR2 FYNNEI. The CDR3 consists of 18 residues. Material: peripheral blood. This TCR was sampled from a woman between 45 and 60 years old who had recovered from COVID-19. The chain employs TRBV2 and TRBJ2-3; 8 nucleotides align to TRBD2. CDR3: CASSRTPVGSGETDTQYF. CDR3 DNA: TGTGCCAGCAGTAGAACCCCCGTCGGTAGCGGGGAGACAGATACGCAGTATTTT.